Listed below are T cell receptor beta chains from one sample, sequenced in a study of blood T cell repertoires in COVID-19. Measured with immunoSEQ multiplex PCR; TCRdb has only the in-frame clones, and not every one. The table includes some 130,000 clones, approximately 84% detected once. The sequenced sample consisted of peripheral blood. All receptors come from a woman under 40 who had recovered from COVID-19. Each CDR3 is given with its conserved first and last residue. For some rows the clone size is stated as once, few or many, or as a class when expanded; others skip it.

>NA|TRBJ1-3|TRBV4-2
CASSQAQGRTGNTIYF
>NA|TRBJ2-1|TRBV18
CASSQYTSGAENEQFF
>NA|TRBJ1-1|TRBV6-5
CASNLGGTTEAFF
>once|TRBJ2-1|TRBV5-1
CASSPGDREEQFF
>NA|TRBJ1-6|TRBV6-5
CASGGYNSPLHF
>NA|TRBJ2-1|TRBV29-1
CSAAGTRTNEQFF
>NA|TRBJ1-3|TRBV2
CASTQLQGSGNTIYF
>NA|TRBJ1-4|TRBV28
CASSQRQGTNEKLFF
>NA|TRBJ2-1|TRBV7-9
CASSLGLAAMSRQFF
>few|TRBJ2-1|TRBV14
CASSTGLSNNEQFF
>NA|TRBJ2-3|TRBV6-1
CASSEVYPSSGAKDTQYF
>NA|TRBJ2-1|TRBV27
CASSFRGLSSYNEQFF
>NA|TRBJ2-1|TRBV2
CASSLSGGGYNEQFF
>few|TRBJ2-3|TRBV6-1
CASSESLAGGTDTQYF
>NA|TRBJ2-7|TRBV12-5
CASGRGYEQYF
>NA|TRBJ1-2|TRBV28
CAVQTAGYGYTF
>NA|TRBJ2-2|TRBV7-9
CASSAVVGGMNTGELFF
>once|TRBJ2-3|TRBV28
CASSLLAGGRNTQYF
>NA|TRBJ1-4|TRBV7-9
CASSLIQGSGKLFF
>NA|TRBJ1-2|TRBV18
CASSPPGEGVRSTSGYTF
>NA|TRBJ1-1|TRBV6-5
CASTRNTEAFF
>many|TRBJ1-4|TRBV11-2
CASSPTGVGEKLFF
>NA|TRBJ2-2|TRBV6-2/TRBV6-3
CASSYSASGGDTGELFF
>NA|TRBJ2-7|TRBV7-2
CASSGPQTYEQYF
>NA|TRBJ1-5|TRBV2
CASSRDTYNQPQHF
>NA|TRBJ2-7|TRBV11-2
CASSLGTSGASTNF
>once|TRBJ1-5|TRBV19
CASRLSRDNQPQHF
>NA|TRBJ1-1|TRBV5-4
CASSLDRDTEAFF
>NA|TRBJ2-3|TRBV7-3
CASSLTAVGGVVDTQYF
>NA|TRBJ2-1|TRBV7-3
CASSLTSGGHNEQFF
>NA|TRBJ1-2|TRBV3-1/TRBV3-2
CASSERTVLGGYTF
>NA|TRBJ2-5|TRBV10-2
CASSEPRQGVEETQYF
>NA|TRBJ1-5|TRBV2
CASSDERQYSNQPQHF
>once|TRBJ2-1|TRBV16
CASSQSAGGGNEQFF
>few|TRBJ1-3|TRBV6-1
CASSVLAGVPGNTIYF
>NA|TRBJ2-1|TRBV13
CASSFNQGNEQFF
>NA|TRBJ2-7|TRBV11-2
CASSSIRTSGRTYEQYF
>NA|TRBJ1-1|TRBV7-9
CASSLDRATPEAFF
>NA|TRBJ2-1|TRBV15
CATRSGGPSYNEQFF
>once|TRBJ2-1|TRBV11-2
CASSRGNYNEQFF
>NA|TRBJ1-1|TRBV6-4
CATRREMNTEAFF
>once|TRBJ2-7|TRBV2
CATGTSVYEQYF
>NA|TRBJ2-1|TRBV9
CASSPRENEQFF
>NA|TRBJ1-1|TRBV12-5
CASGFIVTGIREAFF
>NA|TRBJ2-5|TRBV3-1/TRBV3-2
CASSQAGEGTQYF
>NA|TRBJ2-1|TRBV11-3
CASSLDPYDNEQFF
>few|TRBJ2-7|TRBV11-2
CASSVGLDEQYF
>few|TRBJ2-5|TRBV9
CASSVGTGGGAGETQYF
>NA|TRBJ2-2|TRBV6-4
CASSASSYGELFF
>once|TRBJ1-2|TRBV10-3
CAISLDRGLGYTF
>NA|TRBJ2-5|TRBV9
CASSDPGEGETQYF
>medium-sized|TRBJ1-1|TRBV7-2
CASSPVFSTEAFF
>NA|TRBJ1-2|TRBV6-6
CASSKDLGGLDGYTF
>NA|TRBJ2-5|TRBV24-1
CATSDARGGAETQYF
>NA|TRBJ2-2|TRBV6-5
CASSWTATTGELFF
>NA|TRBJ2-5|TRBV11-3
CASSSGTGMGETQYF
>NA|TRBJ2-1|TRBV19
CASKRVMREEADEQFF